This T cell receptor beta chain was identified in a study of a mutant IDH1 vaccine in newly diagnosed glioma. Study overall: Sex distribution of treated patients was around 62% male and roughly 40% female; mean age was around 40 years.

The table came from immunoSEQ multiplex PCR; TCRdb's copy has only in-frame clones and leaves some out. The sample has around 58,000 clones; around 81% are singletons. Study-level points and caveats: Vaccine-induced immune responses were detected in roughly 93% of patients. Changes in the top peripheral T cell clonotypes seemingly had no bearing on pseudoprogression.

The time point was: week 5, during vaccination. The content of each vaccine dose was 300 ug of mutant IDH1 20-mer peptide, and topical imiquimod accompanied it. The CDR3 runs to 17 residues. The germline V gene encodes CDR1 MGHRA and CDR2 YSYEKL. The junction had 9 bases not matched to a gene; V was cut back by 0 bases and J by 5 bases. About this clone itself: Its antigen is as yet unknown.

This sequence was found in a man aged 25-40 years with glioma. This rearrangement joins TRBV4-1 to TRBJ2-1, with TRBD2 matching 8 bases. Sequencing used PBMCs, obtained from a glioma patient whose treatment included an IDH1 peptide vaccine. The CDR3: CASSQEPVRGANNEQFF. For the CDR3, the DNA is TGCGCCAGCAGCCAAGAACCGGTGCGGGGGGCCAACAATGAGCAGTTCTTC.